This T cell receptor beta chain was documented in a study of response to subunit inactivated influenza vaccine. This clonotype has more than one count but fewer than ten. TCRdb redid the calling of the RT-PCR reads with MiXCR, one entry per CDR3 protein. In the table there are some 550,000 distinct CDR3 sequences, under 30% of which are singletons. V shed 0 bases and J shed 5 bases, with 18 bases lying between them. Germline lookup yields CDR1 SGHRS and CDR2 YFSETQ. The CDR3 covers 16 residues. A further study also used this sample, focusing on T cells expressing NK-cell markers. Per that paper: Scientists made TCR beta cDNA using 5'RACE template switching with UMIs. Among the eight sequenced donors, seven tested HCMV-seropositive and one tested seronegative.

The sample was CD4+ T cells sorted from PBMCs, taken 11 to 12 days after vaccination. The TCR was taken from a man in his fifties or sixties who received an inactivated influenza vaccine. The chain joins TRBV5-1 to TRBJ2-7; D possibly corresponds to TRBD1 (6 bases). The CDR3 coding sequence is TGCGCCAGCAGCTTGGGTACGGGTGCAGGGGTCAACGAGCAGTACTTC. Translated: CASSLGTGAGVNEQYF.